One sample yielded the 3 T cell receptor beta chains listed below, sequenced in a study of OX40 agonist ivuxolimab in advanced cancers. Sequenced by immunoSEQ multiplex PCR; TCRdb stores in-frame clones only, minus some. Here the sample spans about 100,000 clones, about nine tenths being singletons. This material consisted of CD4+ or CD8+ T cells sorted from blood, taken in a trial of the OX40 agonist ivuxolimab. These receptor sequences come from an adult with an advanced solid tumor such as melanoma, head and neck, liver or kidney cancer.

V and J are TRBV28 and TRBJ2-7; D not resolved. Germline-derived CDR1 and CDR2 are MDHEN and SYDVKM. Trimming left V 5 bases short and J 4 bases short, with 6 bases between. This CDR3 region has 11 residues. The CDR3 spells CASSDRYEQYF. CDR3 DNA sequence: TGTGCCAGCAGTGATCGTTACGAGCAGTACTTC.

The chain links TRBV15 to TRBJ2-2; unclear D gene. CDR3 length equals 17 residues. The V end was cut by 3 bases, the J end by 0 bases, with 14 bases between. Germline V gene sequence: CDR1 LNHNV, CDR2 YYDKDF (reference sequence). CDR3 sequence: CATSSGPTKSNTGELFF. CDR3 nucleotides: TGTGCCACCAGCAGCGGCCCCACCAAATCGAACACCGGGGAGCTGTTTTTT.

The gene calls are TRBV7-2 and TRBJ2-3; perhaps TRBD1 as D (5 bases). The CDR3 loop spans 15 amino acids. V lost 1 base, J lost 0 bases, and 8 bases lay in between. The germline gives CDR1 SGHTA, CDR2 FQGNSA. CDR3 nucleotide sequence: TGTGCCAGCAGCTTAGTGGGGCGGAGCACAGATACGCAGTATTTT. Residues: CASSLVGRSTDTQYF. Together with reference TRBV7-2 and TRBJ2-3, the CDR3 gives the full variable domain: GAGVSQSPSNKVTEKGKDVELRCDPISGHTALYWYRQSLGQGLEFLIYFQGNSAPDKSGLPSDRFSAERTGGSVSTLTIQRTQQEDSAVYLCASSLVGRSTDTQYFGPGTRLTVL.